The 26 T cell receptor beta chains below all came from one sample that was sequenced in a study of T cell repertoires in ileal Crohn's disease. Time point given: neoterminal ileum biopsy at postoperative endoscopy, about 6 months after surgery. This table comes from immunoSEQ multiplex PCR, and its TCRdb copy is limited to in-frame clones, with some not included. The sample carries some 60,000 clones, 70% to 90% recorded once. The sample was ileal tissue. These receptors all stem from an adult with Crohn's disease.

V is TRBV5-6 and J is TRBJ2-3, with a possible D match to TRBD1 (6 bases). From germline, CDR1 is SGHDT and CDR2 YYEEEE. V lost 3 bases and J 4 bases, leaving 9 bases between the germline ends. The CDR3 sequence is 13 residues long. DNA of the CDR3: TGTGCCAGCAGCTCACAGGGTCCAGATACGCAGTATTTT. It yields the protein CASSSQGPDTQYF.

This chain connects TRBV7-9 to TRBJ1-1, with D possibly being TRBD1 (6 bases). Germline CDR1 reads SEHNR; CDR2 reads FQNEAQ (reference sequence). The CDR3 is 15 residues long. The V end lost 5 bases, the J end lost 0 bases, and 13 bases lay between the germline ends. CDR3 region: CASSPEQGLNTEAFF. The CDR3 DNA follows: TGTGCCAGCAGCCCAGAGCAGGGGCTGAACACTGAAGCTTTCTTT.

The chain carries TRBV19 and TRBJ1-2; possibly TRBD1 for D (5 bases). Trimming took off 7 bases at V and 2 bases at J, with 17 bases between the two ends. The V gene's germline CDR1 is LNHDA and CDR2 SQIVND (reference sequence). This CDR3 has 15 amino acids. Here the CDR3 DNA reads TGTGCCAGTACGGAGGGCCCAGGGAGGAACTATGGCTACACCTTC. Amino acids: CASTEGPGRNYGYTF.

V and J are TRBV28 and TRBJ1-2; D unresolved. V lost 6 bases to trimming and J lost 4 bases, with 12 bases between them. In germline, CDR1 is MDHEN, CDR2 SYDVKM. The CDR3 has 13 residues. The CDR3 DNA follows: TGTGCCAGCAGCCCGAGGGAAACCTATGGCTACACCTTC. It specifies CASSPRETYGYTF.

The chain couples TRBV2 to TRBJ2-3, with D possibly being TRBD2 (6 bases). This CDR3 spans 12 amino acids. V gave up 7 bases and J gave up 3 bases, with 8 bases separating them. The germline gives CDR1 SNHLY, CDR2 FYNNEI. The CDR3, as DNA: TGTGCCAGCATCGCGGGGACAGATACGCAGTATTTT. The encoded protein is CASIAGTDTQYF.

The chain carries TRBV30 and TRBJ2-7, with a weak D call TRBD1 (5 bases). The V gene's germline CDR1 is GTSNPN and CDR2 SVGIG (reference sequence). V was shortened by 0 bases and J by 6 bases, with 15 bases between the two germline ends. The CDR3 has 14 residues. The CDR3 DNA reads TGTGCCTGGAGTGTCCGAGCAGGGTCCCTCGAGCAGTACTTC. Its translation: CAWSVRAGSLEQYF.

CDR3 nucleotide sequence: TGTGCCAGCAGTTTTCCCCGGGGCGGGGAGCTGTTTTTT. Translated, it gives CASSFPRGGELFF. The chain uses TRBV27 and TRBJ2-2; a weak D match, TRBD2 (5 bases). Trimming took 3 bases from V and 7 from J, leaving 9 bases between them. The germline V gene encodes CDR1 MNHEY and CDR2 SMNVEV (reference sequence). The CDR3 runs to 13 residues.

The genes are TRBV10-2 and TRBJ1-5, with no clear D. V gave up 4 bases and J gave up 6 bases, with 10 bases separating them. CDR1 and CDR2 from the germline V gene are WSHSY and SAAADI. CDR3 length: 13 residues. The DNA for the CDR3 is TGCGCCAGCAGTGGGCAGGAGGGTCAGCCCCAGCATTTT. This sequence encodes CASSGQEGQPQHF.

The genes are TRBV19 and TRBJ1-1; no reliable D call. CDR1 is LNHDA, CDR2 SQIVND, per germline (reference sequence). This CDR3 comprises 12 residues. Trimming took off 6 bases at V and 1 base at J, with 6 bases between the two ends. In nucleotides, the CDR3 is TGTGCCAGTAGGGCAGGGAACACTGAAGCTTTCTTT. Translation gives CASRAGNTEAFF.

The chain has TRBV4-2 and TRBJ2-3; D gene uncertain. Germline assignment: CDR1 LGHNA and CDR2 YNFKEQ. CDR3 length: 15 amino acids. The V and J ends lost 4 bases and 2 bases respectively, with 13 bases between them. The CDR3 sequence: CASSPRAVNTDTQYF. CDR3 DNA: TGTGCCAGCAGCCCCCGCGCGGTGAACACAGATACGCAGTATTTT.

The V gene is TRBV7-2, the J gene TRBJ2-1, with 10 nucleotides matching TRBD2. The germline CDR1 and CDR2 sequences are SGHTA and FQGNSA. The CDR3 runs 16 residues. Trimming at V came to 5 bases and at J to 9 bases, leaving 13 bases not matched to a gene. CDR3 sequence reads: CASSPQSIAGGGEQFF. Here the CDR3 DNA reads TGTGCCAGCAGCCCCCAATCTATAGCGGGAGGAGGTGAGCAGTTCTTC.

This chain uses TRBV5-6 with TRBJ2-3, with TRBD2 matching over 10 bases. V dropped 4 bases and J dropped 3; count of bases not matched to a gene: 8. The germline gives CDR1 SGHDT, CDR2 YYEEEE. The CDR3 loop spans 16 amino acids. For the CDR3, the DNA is TGTGCCAGCAGCCCACTAGCGGGACGGGAGACAGATACGCAGTATTTT. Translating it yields CASSPLAGRETDTQYF.

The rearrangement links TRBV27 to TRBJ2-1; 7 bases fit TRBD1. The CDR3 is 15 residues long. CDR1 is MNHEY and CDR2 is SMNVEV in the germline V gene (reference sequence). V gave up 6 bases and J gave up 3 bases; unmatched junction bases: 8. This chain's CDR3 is CASRLGQEDYNEQFF. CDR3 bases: TGTGCCAGCAGGTTAGGACAGGAAGACTACAATGAGCAGTTCTTC.

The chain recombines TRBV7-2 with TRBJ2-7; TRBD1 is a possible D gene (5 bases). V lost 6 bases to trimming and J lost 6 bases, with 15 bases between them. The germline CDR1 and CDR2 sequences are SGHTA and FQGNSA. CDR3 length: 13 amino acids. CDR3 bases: TGTGCCAGCAGTCCTCGTGCAGGGCGCGAGCAGTACTTC. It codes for CASSPRAGREQYF.

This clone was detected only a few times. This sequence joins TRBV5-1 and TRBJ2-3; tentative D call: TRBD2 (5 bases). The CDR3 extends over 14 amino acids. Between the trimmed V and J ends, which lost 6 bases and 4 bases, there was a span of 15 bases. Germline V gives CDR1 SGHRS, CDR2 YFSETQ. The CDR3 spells CASNEGGPADTQYF. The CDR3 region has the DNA TGCGCCAGCAACGAGGGCGGCCCCGCAGATACGCAGTATTTT.

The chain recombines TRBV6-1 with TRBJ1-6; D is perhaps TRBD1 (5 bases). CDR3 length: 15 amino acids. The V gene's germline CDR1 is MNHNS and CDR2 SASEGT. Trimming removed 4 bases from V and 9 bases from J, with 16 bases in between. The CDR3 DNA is TGTGCCAGCAGTGCACAGCCGGGGGAGGCTTCACCCCTCCACTTT. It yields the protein CASSAQPGEASPLHF.

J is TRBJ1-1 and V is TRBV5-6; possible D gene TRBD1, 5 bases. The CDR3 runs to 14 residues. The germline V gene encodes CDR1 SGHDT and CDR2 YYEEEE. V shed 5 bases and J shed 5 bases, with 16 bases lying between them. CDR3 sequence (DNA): TGTGCCAGCAGTTACGGGGGACCCGGGACTGAAGCTTTCTTT. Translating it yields CASSYGGPGTEAFF.

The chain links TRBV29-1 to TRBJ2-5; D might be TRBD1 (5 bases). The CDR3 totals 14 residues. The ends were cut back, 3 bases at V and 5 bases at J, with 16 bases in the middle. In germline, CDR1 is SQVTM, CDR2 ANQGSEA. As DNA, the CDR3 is TGCAGCGTTGAGGGCAGGGCGACGCGGGAGACCCAGTACTTC. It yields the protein CSVEGRATRETQYF.

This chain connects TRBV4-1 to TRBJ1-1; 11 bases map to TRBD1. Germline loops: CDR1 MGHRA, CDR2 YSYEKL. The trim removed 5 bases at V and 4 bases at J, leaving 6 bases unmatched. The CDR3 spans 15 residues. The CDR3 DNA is TGCGCCAGCAGCTTCGCCGGGACAGGGGGCACTGAAGCTTTCTTT. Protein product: CASSFAGTGGTEAFF.

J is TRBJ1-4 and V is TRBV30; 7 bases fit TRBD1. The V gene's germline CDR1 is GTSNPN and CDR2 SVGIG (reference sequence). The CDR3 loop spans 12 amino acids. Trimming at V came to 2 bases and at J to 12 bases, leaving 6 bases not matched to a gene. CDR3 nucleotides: TGTGCCTGGAGTAATAACAGGGGAGAACTGTTTTTT. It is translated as CAWSNNRGELFF.

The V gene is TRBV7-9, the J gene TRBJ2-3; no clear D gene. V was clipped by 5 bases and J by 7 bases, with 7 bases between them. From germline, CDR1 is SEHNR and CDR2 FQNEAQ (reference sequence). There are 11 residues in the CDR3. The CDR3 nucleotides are TGTGCCAGCAGCGCGATGAATACGCAGTATTTT. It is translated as CASSAMNTQYF.

As DNA, the CDR3 is TGTGCCATCAGCCAGCGGGGGTACGAGCAGTACTTC. This sequence encodes CAISQRGYEQYF. V gene TRBV10-3 combines with J gene TRBJ2-7, with TRBD2 matching over 8 bases. The V and J ends lost 6 bases and 4 bases, in that order; junction bases with no gene match: 2. The V gene's germline CDR1 is ENHRY and CDR2 SYGVKD. This CDR3 is 12 amino acids long.

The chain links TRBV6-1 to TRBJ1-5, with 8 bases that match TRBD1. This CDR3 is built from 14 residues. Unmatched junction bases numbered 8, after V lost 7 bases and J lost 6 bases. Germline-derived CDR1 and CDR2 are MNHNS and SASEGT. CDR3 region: CASIRAGGTQPQHF. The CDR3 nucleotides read TGTGCCAGCATTAGGGCAGGGGGCACTCAGCCCCAGCATTTT.

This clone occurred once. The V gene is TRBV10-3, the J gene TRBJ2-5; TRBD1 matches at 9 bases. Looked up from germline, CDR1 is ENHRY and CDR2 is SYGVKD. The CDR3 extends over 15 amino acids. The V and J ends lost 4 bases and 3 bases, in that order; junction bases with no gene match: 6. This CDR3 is CAISGTGVAKETQYF. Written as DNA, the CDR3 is TGTGCCATCAGTGGGACAGGGGTAGCCAAAGAGACCCAGTACTTC.

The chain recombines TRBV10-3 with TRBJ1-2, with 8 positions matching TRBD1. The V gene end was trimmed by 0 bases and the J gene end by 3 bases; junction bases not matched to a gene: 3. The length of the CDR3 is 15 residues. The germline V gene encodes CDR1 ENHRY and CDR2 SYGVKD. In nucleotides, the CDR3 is TGTGCCATCAGTGAGTCCAGACAGGGGTACTATGGCTACACCTTC. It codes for CAISESRQGYYGYTF.

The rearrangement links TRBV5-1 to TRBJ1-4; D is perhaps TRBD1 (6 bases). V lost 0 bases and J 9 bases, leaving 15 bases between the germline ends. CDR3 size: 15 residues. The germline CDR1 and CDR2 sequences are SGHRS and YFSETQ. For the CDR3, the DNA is TGCGCCAGCAGCTTGGAGCAGGGGAAGAGGAAAAAACTGTTTTTT. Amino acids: CASSLEQGKRKKLFF.